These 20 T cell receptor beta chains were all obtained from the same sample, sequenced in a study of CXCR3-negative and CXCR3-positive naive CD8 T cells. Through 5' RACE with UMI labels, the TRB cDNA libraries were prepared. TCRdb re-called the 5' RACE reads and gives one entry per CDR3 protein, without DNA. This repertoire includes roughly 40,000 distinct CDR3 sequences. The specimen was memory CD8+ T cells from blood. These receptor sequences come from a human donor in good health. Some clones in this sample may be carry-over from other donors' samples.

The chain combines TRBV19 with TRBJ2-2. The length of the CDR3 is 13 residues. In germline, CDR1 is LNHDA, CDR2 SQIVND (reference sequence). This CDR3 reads CASNPRETGELFF.

The CDR3 here is CASSHPGTGEGYTF. The J gene is TRBJ1-2, the V gene TRBV7-9; as DNA is missing, the TRBD1 call by TCRdb cannot be tested. This CDR3 is built from 14 residues. The germline gives CDR1 SEHNR, CDR2 FQNEAQ (reference sequence).

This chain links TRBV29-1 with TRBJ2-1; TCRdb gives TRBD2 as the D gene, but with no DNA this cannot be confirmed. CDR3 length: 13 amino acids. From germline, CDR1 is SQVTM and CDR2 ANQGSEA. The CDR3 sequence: CSTAGGPYNEQFF.

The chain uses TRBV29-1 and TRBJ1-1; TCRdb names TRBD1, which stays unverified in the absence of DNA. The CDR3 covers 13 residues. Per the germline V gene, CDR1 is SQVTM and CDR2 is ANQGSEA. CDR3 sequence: CSVEAPGVPEAFF. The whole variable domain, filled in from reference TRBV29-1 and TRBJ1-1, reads SAVISQKPSRDICQRGTSLTIQCQVDSQVTMMFWYRQQPGQSLTLIATANQGSEATYESGFVIDKFPISRPNLTFSTLTVSNMSPEDSSIYLCSVEAPGVPEAFFGQGTRLTVV.

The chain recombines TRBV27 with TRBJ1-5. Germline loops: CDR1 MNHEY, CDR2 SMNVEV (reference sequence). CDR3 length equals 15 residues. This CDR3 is CASSRILGGNQPQHF.

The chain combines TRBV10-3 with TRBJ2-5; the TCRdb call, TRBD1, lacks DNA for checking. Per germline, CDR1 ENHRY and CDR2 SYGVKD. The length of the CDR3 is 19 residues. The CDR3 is CAITPDRGRLFAPQETQYF.

Here the CDR3 reads CSVTGGNTPNYGYTF. V and J are TRBV29-1 and TRBJ1-2; the D gene TCRdb calls, TRBD1, cannot be checked with no DNA. Looked up from germline, CDR1 is SQVTM and CDR2 is ANQGSEA. CDR3 size: 15 residues.

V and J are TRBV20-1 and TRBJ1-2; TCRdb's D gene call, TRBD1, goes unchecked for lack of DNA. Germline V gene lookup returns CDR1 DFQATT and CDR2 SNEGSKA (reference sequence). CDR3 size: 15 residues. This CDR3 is CSAEIYGPGFYGYTF.

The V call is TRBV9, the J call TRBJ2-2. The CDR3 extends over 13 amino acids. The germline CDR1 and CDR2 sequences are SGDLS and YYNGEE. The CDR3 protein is CASASSNTGELFF.

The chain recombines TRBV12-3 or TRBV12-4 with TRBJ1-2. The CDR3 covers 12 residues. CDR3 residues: CASEGLGYGYTF.

The CDR3 sequence: CASSPALRAYEQYF. The chain carries TRBV28 and TRBJ2-7; TCRdb reports TRBD2, a call that lacks DNA to check it against. In germline, CDR1 is MDHEN, CDR2 SYDVKM. CDR3 length: 14 residues.

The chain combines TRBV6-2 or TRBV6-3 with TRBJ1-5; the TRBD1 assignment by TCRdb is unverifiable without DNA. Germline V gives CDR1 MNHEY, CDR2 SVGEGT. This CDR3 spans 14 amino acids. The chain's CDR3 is CASSQDRYNQPQHF.

CDR3 protein: CASSQRPTEGFDEQYF. J is TRBJ2-7 and V is TRBV4-3; TCRdb calls TRBD2, which cannot be checked without DNA. This CDR3 comprises 16 residues. The V gene's germline CDR1 is LGHNA and CDR2 YSLEER.

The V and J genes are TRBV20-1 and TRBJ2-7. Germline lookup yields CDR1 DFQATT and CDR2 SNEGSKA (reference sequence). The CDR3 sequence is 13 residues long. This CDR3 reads CSARAPGAYEQYF.

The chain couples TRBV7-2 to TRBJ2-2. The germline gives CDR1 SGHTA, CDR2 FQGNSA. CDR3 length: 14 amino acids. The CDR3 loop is CASSLVDLTGELFF.

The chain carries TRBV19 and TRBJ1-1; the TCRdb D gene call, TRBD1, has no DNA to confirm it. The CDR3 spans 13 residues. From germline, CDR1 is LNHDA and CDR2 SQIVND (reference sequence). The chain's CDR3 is CASSIVGRAEAFF.

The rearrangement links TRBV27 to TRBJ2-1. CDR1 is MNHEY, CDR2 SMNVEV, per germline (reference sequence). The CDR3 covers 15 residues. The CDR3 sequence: CASSFLGGSYNEQFF.

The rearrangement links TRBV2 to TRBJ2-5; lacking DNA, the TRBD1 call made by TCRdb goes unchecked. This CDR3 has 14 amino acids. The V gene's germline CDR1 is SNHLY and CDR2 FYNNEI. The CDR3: CASSSEQGQETQYF. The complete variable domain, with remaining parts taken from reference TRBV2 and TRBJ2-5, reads EPEVTQTPSHQVTQMGQEVILRCVPISNHLYFYWYRQILGQKVEFLVSFYNNEISEKSEIFDDQFSVERPDGSNFTLKIRSTKLEDSAMYFCASSSEQGQETQYFGPGTRLLVL.

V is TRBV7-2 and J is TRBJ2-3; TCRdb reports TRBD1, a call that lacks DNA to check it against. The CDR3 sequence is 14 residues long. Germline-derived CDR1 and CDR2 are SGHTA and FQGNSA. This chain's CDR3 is CASSNRDRSDTQYF.

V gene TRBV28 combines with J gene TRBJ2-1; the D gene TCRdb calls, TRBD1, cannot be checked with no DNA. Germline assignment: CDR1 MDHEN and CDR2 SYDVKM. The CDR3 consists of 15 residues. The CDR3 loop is CASSGPGPVYNEQFF.